Listed here are 8 T cell receptor beta chains from one sample, sequenced in a study of blood T cell repertoires in COVID-19. The data were produced by immunoSEQ multiplex PCR, yet TCRdb's version contains in-frame clones alone and is incomplete. The table lists about 380,000 clones, 90% of them singletons, with around 6.3% in the top ten. The sequenced material came from peripheral blood. The receptors originated from a man younger than 30 with active or convalescent COVID-19.

V usage is TRBV7-9 and J usage is TRBJ2-7; D unclear. Trimming took off 4 bases at V and 1 base at J, with 8 bases between the two ends. The CDR3 sequence is 13 residues long. CDR1 and CDR2 (germline): SEHNR, FQNEAQ (reference sequence). The CDR3 loop reads CASSSAESYEQYF. The CDR3 region has the DNA TGTGCCAGCAGCTCCGCGGAATCCTACGAGCAGTACTTC.

The chain is built from TRBV27 and TRBJ2-2; D not resolved. Germline values: CDR1 MNHEY, CDR2 SMNVEV (reference sequence). The ends were cut back, 6 bases at V and 4 bases at J, with 12 bases in the middle. The CDR3 runs to 14 residues. CDR3 in DNA: TGTGCCAGCAGCCGAAACTTTGCCACCGGGGAGCTGTTTTTT. Amino acids: CASSRNFATGELFF.

The chain links TRBV7-3 to TRBJ2-1, with D unresolved. Trimming removed 4 bases at V and 0 bases at J, with 10 bases between. Per the germline V gene, CDR1 is SGHTA and CDR2 is FQGTGA. The CDR3 spans 15 residues. CDR3 nucleotides: TGTGCCAGCAGCTACGTAGAGAGCTCCTACAATGAGCAGTTCTTC. It specifies CASSYVESSYNEQFF.

The chain couples TRBV3-1 (or the pseudogene TRBV3-2) to TRBJ1-1; possibly TRBD1 for D (5 bases). Germline V gene sequence: CDR1 LGHDT, CDR2 YNNKEL (reference sequence). The CDR3 covers 13 residues. With 6 bases removed from V and 5 bases from J, the gap between germline ends came to 13 bases. The CDR3 region has the DNA TGTGCCAGCAGTTCCAGGGTCTTTACTGAAGCTTTCTTT. Translating it yields CASSSRVFTEAFF.

V gene TRBV7-2 combines with J gene TRBJ2-3; TRBD2 agrees at 13 bases. CDR1 is SGHTA, CDR2 FQGNSA, per germline. V shed 3 bases and J 3 bases; nucleotides not matched to a gene: 6. This CDR3 has 17 residues. The CDR3 reads CASSFGLAGVGTDTQYF. CDR3 sequence (DNA): TGTGCCAGCAGCTTCGGACTAGCGGGAGTAGGGACAGATACGCAGTATTTT.

The chain recombines TRBV5-1 with TRBJ1-1; D may be TRBD1 (5 bases). Trimming took 0 bases from V and 10 from J, leaving 7 bases between them. Per the germline V gene, CDR1 is SGHRS and CDR2 is YFSETQ. The CDR3 spans 11 residues. CDR3 sequence reads: CASSLGQGAFF. CDR3 DNA: TGCGCCAGCAGCTTGGGGCAGGGAGCTTTCTTT.

CDR3 in DNA: TGTGCCTGGACGGACAGGGAAGTCTCTAATGAAAAACTGTTTTTT. Its protein is CAWTDREVSNEKLFF. This chain connects TRBV30 to TRBJ1-4; TRBD1 matches 8 bases. Per germline, CDR1 GTSNPN and CDR2 SVGIG (reference sequence). V lost 4 bases and J lost 3; bases outside the gene matches: 7. The CDR3 loop spans 15 amino acids.

The chain carries TRBV29-1 and TRBJ1-5; 7 bases match TRBD1. CDR1 and CDR2 (germline): SQVTM, ANQGSEA. After removal of 5 bases from V and 4 bases from J, the junction contained 5 bases not matched to a gene. CDR3 length: 13 residues. This CDR3 reads CSVRDRENQPQHF. The CDR3 DNA is TGCAGCGTTAGAGACAGGGAGAATCAGCCCCAGCATTTT.